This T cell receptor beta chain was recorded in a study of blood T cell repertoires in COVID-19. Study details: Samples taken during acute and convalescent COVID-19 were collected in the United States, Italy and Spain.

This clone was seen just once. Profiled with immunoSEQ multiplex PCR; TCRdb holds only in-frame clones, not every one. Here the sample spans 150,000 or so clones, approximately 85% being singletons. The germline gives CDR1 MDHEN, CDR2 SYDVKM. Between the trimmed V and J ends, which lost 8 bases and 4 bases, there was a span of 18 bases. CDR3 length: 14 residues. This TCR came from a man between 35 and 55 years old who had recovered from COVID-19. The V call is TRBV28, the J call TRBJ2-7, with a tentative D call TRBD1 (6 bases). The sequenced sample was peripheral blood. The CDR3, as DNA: TGTGCCAGCCTTAACAGGGTTTTTTTTTACGAGCAGTACTTC. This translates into CASLNRVFFYEQYF.